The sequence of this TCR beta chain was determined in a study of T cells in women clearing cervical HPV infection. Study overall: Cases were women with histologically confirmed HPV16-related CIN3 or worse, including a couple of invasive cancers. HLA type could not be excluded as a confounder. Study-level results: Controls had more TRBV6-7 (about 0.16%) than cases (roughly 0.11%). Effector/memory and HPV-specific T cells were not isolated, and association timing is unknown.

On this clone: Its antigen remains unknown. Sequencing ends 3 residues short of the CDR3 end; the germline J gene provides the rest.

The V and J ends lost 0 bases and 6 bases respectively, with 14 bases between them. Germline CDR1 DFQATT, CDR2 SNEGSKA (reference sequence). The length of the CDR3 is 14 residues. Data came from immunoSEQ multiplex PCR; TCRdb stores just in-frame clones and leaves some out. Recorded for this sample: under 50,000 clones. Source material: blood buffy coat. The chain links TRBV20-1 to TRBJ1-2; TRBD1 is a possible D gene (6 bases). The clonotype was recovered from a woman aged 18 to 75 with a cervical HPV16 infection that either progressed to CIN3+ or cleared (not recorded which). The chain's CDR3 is CSARDLNRVHGYTF. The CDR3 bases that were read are TGCAGTGCTAGAGATCTAAACAGGGTGCATGGC.